The 26 T cell receptor beta chains in this list originate from one sample, sequenced in a study of siplizumab effects on memory and regulatory T cells. Assay: immunoSEQ multiplex PCR; the TCRdb copy retains only in-frame clones and omits some. The data contain about 56,000 clones, less than 98% of them singletons. The sample comprised naive CD8+ T cells sorted from blood. Receptors were obtained from a human donor in good health.

This chain joins TRBV18 and TRBJ1-3; TRBD1 agrees at 11 bases. The CDR3 loop spans 16 amino acids. Germline CDR1 reads KGHSH; CDR2 reads LQKENI. Unmatched junction bases numbered 5, after V lost 5 bases and J lost 2 bases. CDR3 region: CASSSGQGAAGNTIYF. Written as DNA, the CDR3 is TGTGCCAGCTCATCAGGACAGGGGGCAGCTGGAAACACCATATATTTT.

This clone was detected only once. The V and J genes are TRBV5-8 and TRBJ2-1; D unresolved. The CDR3 totals 13 residues. V lost 2 bases to trimming and J lost 6 bases, with 9 bases between them. Germline CDR1 is SGHTS and CDR2 is YDEGEE. CDR3 residues: CASSFDVLNEQFF. The CDR3 region has the DNA TGTGCCAGCAGCTTCGATGTCCTCAATGAGCAGTTCTTC.

The chain uses TRBV7-9 and TRBJ2-1; unclear D gene. The germline V and J ends were trimmed by 5 bases and 1 base, with 3 bases remaining between them. Germline CDR1 reads SEHNR; CDR2 reads FQNEAQ (reference sequence). The CDR3 spans 12 residues. The CDR3, as DNA: TGTGCCAGCAGCCCGTCCTACAATGAGCAGTTCTTC. Translating it yields CASSPSYNEQFF.

The chain recombines TRBV7-9 with TRBJ2-7; D is uncertain. The V end was cut by 5 bases, the J end by 8 bases, with 16 bases between. Germline CDR1 reads SEHNR; CDR2 reads FQNEAQ (reference sequence). There are 13 residues in the CDR3. In DNA, the CDR3 is TGTGCCAGCAGCACCCCTATCGTTCTGCAGCAGTACTTC. As protein: CASSTPIVLQQYF.

The chain is built from TRBV2 and TRBJ1-2; D remains ambiguous. The CDR3 runs 14 residues. Germline V CDR1 and CDR2: SNHLY, FYNNEI. Trimming shortened V by 5 bases and J by 3 bases, and 13 bases separated the two germline ends. The CDR3 is CASSTRTSYYGYTF. The CDR3 nucleotides are TGTGCCAGCAGTACCCGGACTTCTTACTATGGCTACACCTTC.

The V gene is TRBV9, the J gene TRBJ2-7; 8 bases line up with TRBD1. The CDR3 runs 15 residues. The germline V gene encodes CDR1 SGDLS and CDR2 YYNGEE. V lost 2 bases and J lost 4; bases outside the gene matches: 8. CDR3 protein: CASSVGTGFSYEQYF. DNA of the CDR3: TGTGCCAGCAGCGTGGGGACAGGCTTCTCTTACGAGCAGTACTTC.

This clone came up once. The chain links TRBV10-2 to TRBJ2-7; D is uncertain. Germline lookup yields CDR1 WSHSY and CDR2 SAAADI. V shed 10 bases and J shed 5 bases, with 18 bases lying between them. CDR3 length equals 13 residues. The CDR3 loop is CATLRTARNEQYF. The CDR3 region has the DNA TGCGCCACGCTCAGGACCGCTCGGAACGAGCAGTACTTC.

CDR3 sequence: CARSKDTNPSGNTIYF. The CDR3 nucleotides are TGTGCCAGATCTAAAGACACAAACCCCTCTGGAAACACCATATATTTT. The rearrangement links TRBV2 to TRBJ1-3; no definite D call. Trimming took 9 bases from V and 0 from J, leaving 18 bases between them. CDR3 length: 16 residues. Germline CDR1 and CDR2: SNHLY and FYNNEI.

The chain joins TRBV10-3 to TRBJ2-7; D may correspond to TRBD1 or TRBD2 (6 bases each). Looked up from germline, CDR1 is ENHRY and CDR2 is SYGVKD. This CDR3 comprises 15 residues. V was shortened by 0 bases and J by 2 bases, with 11 bases between the two germline ends. CDR3 amino acids: CAISESEGVPYEQYF. The CDR3 DNA sequence: TGTGCCATCAGTGAGTCGGAGGGGGTGCCCTACGAGCAGTACTTC.

The rearrangement joins TRBV28 to TRBJ2-1; D is uncertain. The CDR3 runs to 14 residues. The V gene lost 5 bases and the J gene lost 10 bases, with 18 bases spanning the gap. Germline V gene sequence: CDR1 MDHEN, CDR2 SYDVKM. CDR3 sequence: CASSPSGSYPEQFF. CDR3 bases: TGTGCCAGCAGTCCCTCCGGATCCTATCCAGAGCAGTTCTTC.

V is TRBV7-3 and J is TRBJ2-7; possibly TRBD2 for D (6 bases). Trimming removed 1 base from V and 5 bases from J, with 12 bases in between. The CDR3 is 14 amino acids. Germline assignment: CDR1 SGHTA and CDR2 FQGTGA. This chain's CDR3 is CASSLNRETDEQYF. The CDR3 DNA is TGTGCCAGCAGCTTAAATCGGGAGACGGACGAGCAGTACTTC.

The V call is TRBV9, the J call TRBJ1-2, with D unclear. This CDR3 contains 16 residues. V lost 4 bases, J lost 0 bases, and 16 bases lay in between. Germline V CDR1 and CDR2: SGDLS, YYNGEE. In DNA, the CDR3 is TGTGCCAGCAGCCAAAGCACCTTGGCAGCTAACTATGGCTACACCTTC. Residues: CASSQSTLAANYGYTF.

The rearrangement uses TRBV19 and TRBJ2-2, with TRBD2 identical over 10 bases. This CDR3 has 16 amino acids. Unmatched junction bases numbered 8, after V lost 3 bases and J lost 7 bases. Germline CDR1 LNHDA, CDR2 SQIVND (reference sequence). The CDR3 here is CASSITSGDLDGELFF. DNA of the CDR3: TGTGCCAGTAGTATTACTAGCGGGGATTTGGACGGGGAGCTGTTTTTT.

The V call is TRBV7-6, the J call TRBJ2-2; 8 bases fit TRBD2. V shed 1 base, J shed 7 bases, and the junction held 8 bases outside the gene matches. In germline, CDR1 is SGHVS, CDR2 FNYEAQ. The CDR3 extends over 16 amino acids. For the CDR3, the DNA is TGTGCCAGCAGCTTAGTGGTAGCGGGAATAATCGGGGAGCTGTTTTTT. Translating it yields CASSLVVAGIIGELFF. The whole variable domain, remainder taken from reference TRBV7-6 and TRBJ2-2, is GAGVSQSPRYKVTKRGQDVALRCDPISGHVSLYWYRQALGQGPEFLTYFNYEAQQDKSGLPNDRFSAERPEGSISTLTIQRTEQRDSAMYRCASSLVVAGIIGELFFGEGSRLTVL.

The chain has TRBV29-1 and TRBJ2-7; D remains ambiguous. There are 14 residues in the CDR3. Trimming pared 0 bases from V and 0 bases from J, leaving 9 bases between. Germline CDR1 reads SQVTM; CDR2 reads ANQGSEA. CDR3 sequence reads: CSVEDRSSSYEQYF. For the CDR3, the DNA is TGCAGCGTTGAAGATCGGAGCAGCTCCTACGAGCAGTACTTC.

The genes are TRBV27 and TRBJ2-2; D is unresolved. Trimming cost V 4 bases and J 0 bases, with 15 bases left between them. The CDR3 totals 17 residues. CDR1 is MNHEY and CDR2 is SMNVEV in the germline V gene (reference sequence). The chain's CDR3 is CASSSFGGTSNTGELFF. Written as DNA, the CDR3 is TGTGCCAGCAGTTCCTTCGGCGGCACCTCGAACACCGGGGAGCTGTTTTTT.

V and J are TRBV12-5 and TRBJ1-5; 9 nucleotides align to TRBD1. V gave up 5 bases and J gave up 4 bases; unmatched junction bases: 6. Germline V gene data show CDR1 as LGHNT and CDR2 as FRNRAP. The length of the CDR3 is 15 residues. CDR3: CASGQDRGGNQPQHF. The CDR3 region has the DNA TGTGCTAGTGGTCAGGACAGGGGAGGGAATCAGCCCCAGCATTTT.

The V call is TRBV29-1, the J call TRBJ2-1, with TRBD2 matching 7 bases. J was trimmed by 13 bases and V by 3 bases; bases with no gene match: 6. Germline V gene sequence: CDR1 SQVTM, CDR2 ANQGSEA. The CDR3 covers 11 residues. CDR3 sequence reads: CSVEVLAVQFF. CDR3 nucleotides: TGCAGCGTTGAGGTTCTAGCGGTACAGTTCTTC.

The chain recombines TRBV29-1 with TRBJ2-2; D might be TRBD1 (6 bases). V lost 7 bases to trimming and J lost 0 bases, with 9 bases between them. CDR1 and CDR2 from the germline V gene are SQVTM and ANQGSEA. The CDR3 consists of 13 residues. CDR3 loop: CSDRAANTGELFF. In DNA, the CDR3 is TGCAGCGACAGGGCGGCGAACACCGGGGAGCTGTTTTTT.

This clone was picked up one time. The rearrangement uses TRBV25-1 and TRBJ1-2; tentatively, D is TRBD1 (5 bases). The CDR3 runs 11 residues. Trimming pared 7 bases from V and 7 bases from J, leaving 10 bases between. Germline V gives CDR1 MGHDK, CDR2 SYGVNS. The CDR3 DNA reads as TGTGCCAGCATGATGGGGGGTGGCTACACCTTC. It specifies CASMMGGGYTF.

The rearrangement links TRBV9 to TRBJ2-2; D call uncertain. CDR1 SGDLS and CDR2 YYNGEE come from the germline V gene. The CDR3 is made up of 11 amino acids. Deletions cut 5 bases from V and 7 bases from J, with 6 bases between. CDR3 sequence: CASRTSGELFF. DNA for the CDR3: TGTGCCAGCAGGACGAGCGGGGAGCTGTTTTTT.

V and J are TRBV5-6 and TRBJ2-3, with D perhaps assigned TRBD1 or TRBD2 (6 bases each). CDR1 is SGHDT, CDR2 YYEEEE, per germline. V was pared by 2 bases and J by 3 bases, with 13 bases between. This CDR3 has 15 amino acids. The CDR3 region is CASSFWQGRTDTQYF. CDR3 nucleotide sequence: TGTGCCAGCAGCTTTTGGCAGGGGAGGACAGATACGCAGTATTTT.

The genes are TRBV19 and TRBJ2-7; 7 bases are a match to TRBD1. V shed 10 bases, J shed 4 bases, and the junction held 7 bases outside the gene matches. This CDR3 has 12 residues. Germline V gene data show CDR1 as LNHDA and CDR2 as SQIVND (reference sequence). The CDR3 loop reads CAIRTGLYEQYF. Written as DNA, the CDR3 is TGTGCCATTCGGACAGGATTATACGAGCAGTACTTC.

V and J are TRBV6-1 and TRBJ2-1; the match to TRBD2 covers 7 bases. This CDR3 region has 17 residues. Germline V gene data show CDR1 as MNHNS and CDR2 as SASEGT. Losses at the gene ends were 4 bases for V and 0 bases for J; bases not matched to a gene: 9. CDR3 in DNA: TGTGCCAGCAGTGTGGGCCTAGCGGTAAGCTCCTACAATGAGCAGTTCTTC. Encoded protein: CASSVGLAVSSYNEQFF.

The chain recombines TRBV5-6 with TRBJ1-1; possible D gene TRBD1, 5 bases. Germline V lookup: CDR1 SGHDT, CDR2 YYEEEE. Between the trimmed V and J ends, which lost 2 bases and 4 bases, there was a span of 12 bases. The CDR3 length is 14 residues. CDR3 DNA: TGTGCCAGCAGCTTACCAGGGTGGGCCACTGAAGCTTTCTTT. It specifies CASSLPGWATEAFF.

V usage is TRBV27 and J usage is TRBJ2-7; D is perhaps TRBD2 (5 bases). V lost 5 bases, J lost 0 bases, and 8 bases lay in between. This CDR3 contains 13 residues. Per the germline V gene, CDR1 is MNHEY and CDR2 is SMNVEV (reference sequence). The DNA for the CDR3 is TGTGCCAGCAGTCTAGCCCTCTCCTACGAGCAGTACTTC. Residues: CASSLALSYEQYF.